The 10 T cell receptor beta chains in this list originate from one sample, sequenced in a study of blood T cell repertoires in COVID-19. Produced via immunoSEQ multiplex PCR; TCRdb's table is partial and in-frame only. This table holds about 300,000 clones, about 82% found once. Sequencing used peripheral blood. The receptor set was obtained from a woman aged 45-59 years with acute or convalescent COVID-19.

This chain uses TRBV11-2 with TRBJ2-6, with D perhaps matching TRBD2 (5 bases). Germline assignment: CDR1 SGHAT and CDR2 FQNNGV. V lost 4 bases to trimming and J lost 4 bases, with 20 bases between them. The CDR3 runs to 18 residues. The CDR3 spells CASSSTRRSALGANVLTF. CDR3 DNA sequence: TGTGCCAGCAGCTCTACCCGGAGGAGTGCTCTGGGGGCCAACGTCCTGACTTTC. Drawing the rest from reference TRBV11-2 and TRBJ2-6, the complete variable domain is EAGVAQSPRYKIIEKRQSVAFWCNPISGHATLYWYQQILGQGPKLLIQFQNNGVVDDSQLPKDRFSAERLKGVDSTLKIQPAKLEDSAVYLCASSSTRRSALGANVLTFGAGSRLTVL.

This clone occurred many times. V is TRBV4-1 and J is TRBJ2-7; 11 positions match TRBD2. This CDR3 is 15 amino acids long. The V gene's germline CDR1 is MGHRA and CDR2 YSYEKL. V was pared by 4 bases and J by 3 bases, with 5 bases of the junction left unmatched. CDR3 sequence: CASSPSSGRIYEQYF. The CDR3 DNA follows: TGCGCCAGCAGCCCTTCTAGCGGGAGGATCTACGAGCAGTACTTC.

This clone occurred a few times. The chain carries TRBV27 and TRBJ1-6, with D maybe TRBD1 (5 bases). Germline-derived CDR1 and CDR2 are MNHEY and SMNVEV (reference sequence). Deletions cut 5 bases from V and 2 bases from J, with 7 bases between. The CDR3 contains 14 residues. CDR3 region: CASSIRAYNSPLHF. The CDR3 DNA follows: TGTGCCAGCAGTATCAGGGCCTATAATTCACCCCTCCACTTT.

The chain is built from TRBV27 and TRBJ2-1; the match to TRBD2 covers 8 bases. The V gene's germline CDR1 is MNHEY and CDR2 SMNVEV (reference sequence). V lost 6 bases and J lost 8; bases outside the gene matches: 12. This CDR3 contains 15 residues. For the CDR3, the DNA is TGTGCCAGCAGACAAAGTACTAGCGGCCGACATGAGCAGTTCTTC. Its translation: CASRQSTSGRHEQFF.

The J gene is TRBJ2-1, the V gene TRBV27, with unresolved D. This CDR3 contains 14 residues. Germline CDR1 and CDR2: MNHEY and SMNVEV (reference sequence). Trimming stripped 4 bases from V and 7 bases from J, with 14 bases between. The chain's CDR3 is CASSSELGRNEQFF. CDR3 nucleotides: TGTGCCAGCAGTTCAGAGTTGGGCCGGAATGAGCAGTTCTTC.

DNA of the CDR3: TGTTCTAGCGGGTCCTACTCCTACGAGCAGTACTTC. As protein: CSSGSYSYEQYF. The V call is TRBV28, the J call TRBJ2-7; 8 bases align to TRBD2. The length of the CDR3 is 12 residues. CDR1 MDHEN and CDR2 SYDVKM come from the germline V gene.

V gene TRBV7-2 combines with J gene TRBJ1-2, with D perhaps matching TRBD1 (6 bases). The CDR3 has 17 residues. Between the trimmed V and J ends, which lost 0 bases and 0 bases, there was a span of 14 bases. Germline CDR1 is SGHTA and CDR2 is FQGNSA. CDR3 DNA sequence: TGTGCCAGCAGCTTAGCCCTCCTCGAGGGGGCTAACTATGGCTACACCTTC. Amino acids: CASSLALLEGANYGYTF.

The sample holds one count of this clone. The rearrangement links TRBV27 to TRBJ2-7; 9 bases align to TRBD1. V was pared by 6 bases and J by 0 bases, with 24 bases of the junction left unmatched. The CDR3 runs to 21 residues. Per germline, CDR1 MNHEY and CDR2 SMNVEV (reference sequence). CDR3: CASSLSVGNAYGQGRSYEQYF. CDR3 nucleotide sequence: TGTGCCAGCAGCCTCTCTGTAGGAAACGCATATGGACAGGGGCGCTCCTACGAGCAGTACTTC.

Here the CDR3 DNA reads TGTGCCAGCCAGGGCCAGGGCATCGAAGGAGGCTACACCTTC. Its translation is CASQGQGIEGGYTF. This rearrangement joins TRBV28 to TRBJ1-2; a possible D gene is TRBD1 (5 bases). CDR3 size: 14 residues. In germline, CDR1 is MDHEN, CDR2 SYDVKM. V was trimmed by 8 bases and J by 8 bases, leaving 21 bases between them.

The chain uses TRBV30 and TRBJ2-1; possibly TRBD1 for D (5 bases). Germline CDR1 is GTSNPN and CDR2 is SVGIG (reference sequence). Trimming took off 3 bases at V and 3 bases at J, with 12 bases between the two ends. This CDR3 region has 14 residues. For the CDR3, the DNA is TGTGCCTGGAGAATCAGGGTGGGCTACAATGAGCAGTTCTTC. Translated: CAWRIRVGYNEQFF.